The rows below give T cell receptor beta chains drawn from one sample of a study of breast tumors, draining lymph nodes, adjacent tissues. Each CDR3 protein gets one entry after TCRdb re-called the multiplex PCR reads with MiXCR. The repertoire holds approximately 130,000 distinct CDR3 sequences, with under 25% as singletons. Sequenced: axillary lymph node tissue. The source of these receptors is a female donor with breast cancer. Some clones in this sample may be carry-over from other donors' samples. CDR3s include the opening cysteine and the closing phenylalanine or tryptophan. Fields, in order: clone size, D gene, J gene, V gene, CDR3 protein, CDR3 DNA. A D gene is named only where the DNA matches it firmly. Some rows have no size entry. The others give once, few or many, or a class for an expanded clone.

many . TRBJ2-1 TRBV5-1 CASSLLRGGNLGEQFF TGCGCCAGCAGCTTGTTACGGGGCGGGAACTTGGGTGAGCAGTTCTTC
many . TRBJ2-7 TRBV10-1 CASSGGIFSYEQYF TGCGCCAGCAGTGGTGGAATATTCTCCTACGAGCAGTACTTC
many TRBD1 TRBJ2-5 TRBV29-1 CSAPLGTGGAETQYF TGCAGCGCTCCATTGGGGACAGGGGGCGCAGAGACCCAGTACTTC
many . TRBJ2-7 TRBV6-2/TRBV6-3 CASSYRQPADEQYF TGTGCCAGCAGTTACCGACAGCCTGCCGACGAGCAGTACTTC
. TRBD2 TRBJ2-1 TRBV24-1 CATSEPFALAAYNGQFF TGTGCCACCAGTGAACCGTTTGCACTAGCGGCGTACAATGGGCAGTTCTTC
. TRBD2 TRBJ2-3 TRBV11-2 CASSSGLAGVEDTQYF TGTGCCAGCAGCTCGGGACTAGCGGGAGTGGAAGATACGCAGTATTTT
many . TRBJ2-1 TRBV7-2 CASSLRGVLYNEQFF TGTGCCAGCAGCTTAAGGGGAGTTCTTTACAATGAGCAGTTCTTC
many TRBD2 TRBJ2-1 TRBV10-2 CASEGTSGNSYNEQFF TGCGCCAGCGAAGGGACTAGCGGGAACTCCTACAATGAGCAGTTCTTC
many . TRBJ2-7 TRBV28 CASSFSQPTYEQYF TGTGCCAGCAGTTTTAGCCAACCTACCTACGAGCAGTACTTC
. TRBD2 TRBJ2-7 TRBV27 CASSLLAGGGGSEQYF TGTGCCAGCAGTTTGCTAGCGGGAGGAGGGGGGTCCGAGCAGTACTTC
many . TRBJ2-3 TRBV6-1 CASSLQSGADTQYF TGTGCCAGCAGTCTCCAGTCGGGGGCAGATACGCAGTATTTT
many . TRBJ1-2 TRBV6-2/TRBV6-3 CASSYSGDYGYTF TGTGCCAGCAGTTATTCAGGGGACTATGGCTACACCTTC
few TRBD2 TRBJ2-1 TRBV24-1 CATSESLAGGSGEQFF TGTGCCACCAGTGAATCCCTAGCGGGAGGTTCAGGTGAGCAGTTCTTC
few TRBD1 TRBJ2-7 TRBV28 CASSGPGQKTYEQYF TGTGCCAGCAGTGGACCGGGACAGAAGACCTACGAGCAGTACTTC
many TRBD2 TRBJ2-3 TRBV3-1 CASSQASGYTDTQYF TGTGCCAGCAGCCAAGCTAGCGGATACACAGATACGCAGTATTTT
many . TRBJ2-7 TRBV5-8 CASSLEGAGSYEQYF TGTGCCAGCAGCTTGGAAGGGGCGGGCTCCTACGAGCAGTACTTC
many TRBD1 TRBJ2-7 TRBV10-3 CAIQGQGEQYF TGTGCCATACAGGGGCAGGGCGAGCAGTACTTC
many . TRBJ2-7 TRBV20-1 CSARDRRGYEQYF TGCAGTGCTAGAGATCGGCGAGGCTACGAGCAGTACTTC
many TRBD1 TRBJ2-7 TRBV27 CASSVEPGTGWQYF TGTGCCAGCAGTGTGGAGCCCGGGACAGGGTGGCAGTACTTC
many . TRBJ2-3 TRBV20-1 CSARDLRLSTDTQYF TGCAGTGCTAGAGATTTGCGACTTAGCACAGATACGCAGTATTTT
many . TRBJ2-2 TRBV5-5 CASTLLVSNTGELFF TGTGCCAGCACCTTACTAGTCTCGAACACCGGGGAGCTGTTTTTT
. TRBD2 TRBJ2-5 TRBV28 CASTLAGGPRETQYF TGTGCCAGCACCTTAGCGGGAGGGCCGCGGGAGACCCAGTACTTC
many TRBD2 TRBJ2-3 TRBV20-1 CSARGPSGSLDTQYF TGCAGTGCTAGAGGACCTAGCGGGAGTTTGGATACGCAGTATTTT
many . TRBJ2-2 TRBV6-5 CASRGPGELFF TGTGCCAGCAGGGGACCCGGGGAGCTGTTTTTT
many . TRBJ2-5 TRBV5-1 CASSLQGPQETQYF TGCGCCAGCAGCTTACAGGGACCCCAAGAGACCCAGTACTTC
many TRBD1 TRBJ2-1 TRBV20-1 CSARGTGFNEQFF TGCAGTGCTAGAGGGACAGGGTTCAATGAGCAGTTCTTC
many TRBD1 TRBJ2-5 TRBV12-3/TRBV12-4 CASSIQGARETQYF TGTGCCAGCAGTATACAGGGGGCGCGGGAGACCCAGTACTTC
. . TRBJ2-2 TRBV5-4 CASSLAGGELFF TGTGCCAGCAGCTTGGCTGGCGGGGAGCTGTTTTTT
. TRBD1 TRBJ1-1 TRBV7-9 CASSLPGQGGRAFF TGTGCCAGCAGCTTGCCGGGACAGGGCGGTCGAGCTTTCTTT
many . TRBJ2-1 TRBV2 CASSKGGSYNEQFF TGTGCCAGCAGTAAGGGAGGCTCCTACAATGAGCAGTTCTTC
. . TRBJ2-6 TRBV5-4 CASSLRAGLQSGANVLTF TGTGCCAGCAGCTTGAGGGCGGGGTTACAGTCTGGGGCCAACGTCCTGACTTTC